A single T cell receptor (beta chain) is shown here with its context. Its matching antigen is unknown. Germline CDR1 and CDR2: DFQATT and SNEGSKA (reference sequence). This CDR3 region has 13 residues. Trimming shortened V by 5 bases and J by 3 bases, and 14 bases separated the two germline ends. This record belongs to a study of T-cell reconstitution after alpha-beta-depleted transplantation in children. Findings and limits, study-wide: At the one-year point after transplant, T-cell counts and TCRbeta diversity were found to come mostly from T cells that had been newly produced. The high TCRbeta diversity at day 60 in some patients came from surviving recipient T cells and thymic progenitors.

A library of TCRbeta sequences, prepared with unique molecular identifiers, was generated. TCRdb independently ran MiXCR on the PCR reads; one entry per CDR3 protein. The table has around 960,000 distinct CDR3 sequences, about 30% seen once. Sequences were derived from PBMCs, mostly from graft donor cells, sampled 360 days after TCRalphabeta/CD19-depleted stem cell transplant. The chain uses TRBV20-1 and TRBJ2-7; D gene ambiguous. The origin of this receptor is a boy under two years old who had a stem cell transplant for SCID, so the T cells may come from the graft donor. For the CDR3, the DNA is TGCAGTGCTGAAATTAGACCAGACTACGAGCAGTACTTC. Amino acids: CSAEIRPDYEQYF.